These 20 T cell receptor beta chains were all obtained from the same sample, sequenced in a study of cytomegalovirus exposure and HLA in healthy donors. In the PCR, 60 Vbeta and 13 Jbeta primers were used. The assay was immunoSEQ multiplex PCR, and TCRdb's table has in-frame clones only and misses some. The sample table includes around 97,000 clones. The sequenced sample was PBMCs. These receptors originate from a man aged 35 to 55 in good health and CMV-seronegative.

The CDR3 region has the DNA TGTGCCAGCAGCCCGGACAGGGACGGTGGCTACACCTTC. As protein: CASSPDRDGGYTF. The rearrangement uses TRBV7-2 and TRBJ1-2; TRBD1 agrees at 8 bases. Per germline, CDR1 SGHTA and CDR2 FQGNSA. This CDR3 has 13 amino acids. The junction had 6 bases not matched to a gene; V was cut back by 5 bases and J by 7 bases.

The chain is built from TRBV6-5 and TRBJ1-4, with 7 positions matching TRBD1. V shed 6 bases, J shed 5 bases, and the junction held 6 bases outside the gene matches. Germline CDR1 is MNHEY and CDR2 is SVGAGI. CDR3 length: 14 amino acids. The CDR3, as DNA: TGTGCCAGCAGGCCGACAGGGCCAAATGAAAAACTGTTTTTT. It encodes CASRPTGPNEKLFF.

The chain couples TRBV10-2 to TRBJ2-7; 7 nucleotides align to TRBD1. J lost 7 bases, V lost 10 bases, and 7 bases had no gene match. This CDR3 is built from 11 residues. CDR1 is WSHSY, CDR2 SAAADI, per germline. CDR3: CATTGVMEQYF. CDR3 bases: TGCGCCACCACAGGGGTAATGGAGCAGTACTTC.

The chain combines TRBV2 with TRBJ2-1; 8 bases fit TRBD2. CDR3 length equals 14 residues. J gave up 2 bases and V 8 bases, and 5 bases lay outside the gene matches. Germline lookup yields CDR1 SNHLY and CDR2 FYNNEI. The CDR3 region is CASRGLAAYNEQFF. The CDR3 nucleotides are TGTGCCAGCCGAGGACTAGCTGCCTACAATGAGCAGTTCTTC.

The CDR3 coding sequence is TGTGCCAGCAGCAAAGAGGGACTCCCACATTCTTCAGATACGCAGTATTTT. Translated, it gives CASSKEGLPHSSDTQYF. The gene calls are TRBV21-1 and TRBJ2-3; the D call TRBD2 from the table was never checked on the DNA. TRBV21-1 has pseudogene status. There are 17 residues in the CDR3.

The chain recombines TRBV4-1 with TRBJ2-7; a possible D gene is TRBD1 (5 bases). From germline, CDR1 is MGHRA and CDR2 YSYEKL. The CDR3 totals 15 residues. V dropped 0 bases and J dropped 5 bases, with 14 bases sitting between them. This chain's CDR3 is CASSQEAGRVDEQYF. The CDR3 coding sequence is TGCGCCAGCAGCCAAGAGGCTGGCAGGGTGGACGAGCAGTACTTC.

This rearrangement joins TRBV11-2 to TRBJ1-2, with a tentative D call TRBD1 (6 bases). CDR1 is SGHAT, CDR2 FQNNGV, per germline. This CDR3 is built from 14 residues. With 5 bases removed from V and 7 bases from J, the gap between germline ends came to 17 bases. The CDR3 DNA reads as TGTGCCAGCAGCCCGGGGGGCCGGGGGTCTGGCTACACCTTC. This translates into CASSPGGRGSGYTF.

V is TRBV19 and J is TRBJ1-1; D call uncertain. Germline V lookup: CDR1 LNHDA, CDR2 SQIVND (reference sequence). This CDR3 contains 14 residues. Trimming removed 5 bases from V and 1 base from J, with 11 bases in between. CDR3 amino acids: CASSRSSRNTEAFF. Here the CDR3 DNA reads TGTGCCAGTAGTCGGTCAAGTCGGAACACTGAAGCTTTCTTT.

The chain has TRBV27 and TRBJ1-2, with 7 bases fitting TRBD1. Germline loops: CDR1 MNHEY, CDR2 SMNVEV (reference sequence). The CDR3 runs 16 residues. V shed 5 bases, J shed 2 bases, and the junction held 11 bases outside the gene matches. For the CDR3, the DNA is TGTGCCAGCAGTCCTCGGGACAGCCCAGCCAACTATGGCTACACCTTC. The encoded protein is CASSPRDSPANYGYTF.

Regarding this clone: At one boundary the junction diverges from the germline segment, which might be a read error. The V and J genes are TRBV2 and TRBJ1-3, with TRBD1 matching over 8 bases. This CDR3 has 17 amino acids. Germline CDR1 is SNHLY and CDR2 is FYNNEI. The CDR3 region is CASREGTGFSSGNTIYF. The CDR3 DNA sequence: TGTGCCAGCAGGGAAGGGACAGGCTTTTCCTCTGGAAACACCATATATTTT.

The chain employs TRBV7-2 and TRBJ1-6, with TRBD1 matching 7 bases. The germline gives CDR1 SGHTA, CDR2 FQGNSA. This CDR3 has 15 residues. The V and J ends lost 3 bases and 7 bases, in that order; junction bases with no gene match: 6. The CDR3 sequence is CASSFSGQKNSPLHF. In nucleotides, the CDR3 is TGTGCCAGCAGCTTCTCGGGACAGAAAAATTCACCCCTCCACTTT. Full variable domain (outside the CDR3, taken from reference TRBV7-2 and TRBJ1-6): GAGVSQSPSNKVTEKGKDVELRCDPISGHTALYWYRQSLGQGLEFLIYFQGNSAPDKSGLPSDRFSAERTGGSVSTLTIQRTQQEDSAVYLCASSFSGQKNSPLHFGNGTRLTVT.

The chain combines TRBV1 with TRBJ2-3; the table's D gene call, TRBD2, was not cross checked with the DNA. TRBV1 is assigned pseudogene status. This CDR3 is 22 amino acids long. CDR3 DNA: TGCACCAGCAGCCTGCGACCGGGACTAGCGGGGGACTCTATCGGCCGCACAGATACGCAGTATTTT. Translated: CTSSLRPGLAGDSIGRTDTQYF.

This rearrangement joins TRBV29-1 to TRBJ1-2; D may be TRBD1 (5 bases). Trimming removed 6 bases at V and 4 bases at J, with 9 bases between. Germline-derived CDR1 and CDR2 are SQVTM and ANQGSEA. CDR3 length: 11 residues. This CDR3 is CSVDDSYGYTF. CDR3 DNA sequence: TGCAGCGTAGATGACAGCTATGGCTACACCTTC.

The chain combines TRBV5-1 with TRBJ2-1, with TRBD2 as a possible D gene (5 bases). The CDR3 loop spans 14 amino acids. CDR1 and CDR2 (germline): SGHRS, YFSETQ. V shed 0 bases and J shed 1 base, with 5 bases lying between them. This chain's CDR3 is CASSLGGSYNEQFF. In DNA, the CDR3 is TGCGCCAGCAGCTTGGGCGGGTCCTACAATGAGCAGTTCTTC.

The V and J genes are TRBV10-2 and TRBJ1-1; the match to TRBD1 covers 11 bases. Germline values: CDR1 WSHSY, CDR2 SAAADI. Losses at the gene ends were 6 bases for V and 8 bases for J; bases not matched to a gene: 5. This CDR3 has 13 amino acids. The CDR3 here is CASRDRGRVEAFF. The CDR3 bases are TGCGCCAGCAGGGACAGGGGGCGAGTGGAAGCTTTCTTT.

The V and J genes are TRBV18 and TRBJ2-5; tentatively, D is TRBD2 (5 bases). V gave up 6 bases and J gave up 1 base, with 12 bases separating them. Germline-derived CDR1 and CDR2 are KGHSH and LQKENI. This CDR3 region has 14 residues. CDR3 coding DNA: TGTGCCAGCTCTCCAGCTGCGGGCCAAGAGACCCAGTACTTC. Its translation is CASSPAAGQETQYF.

The chain is built from TRBV11-3 and TRBJ2-7; the D gene is possibly TRBD2 (5 bases). Trimming took off 2 bases at V and 6 bases at J, with 14 bases between the two ends. CDR1 SGHNT and CDR2 YENEEA come from the germline V gene. The CDR3 runs 14 residues. The CDR3 sequence: CASSLNQLAGEQYF. CDR3 nucleotide sequence: TGTGCCAGCAGCTTAAACCAGCTGGCGGGCGAGCAGTACTTC.

The chain is built from TRBV2 and TRBJ2-5; D is undetermined. There are 13 residues in the CDR3. CDR1 is SNHLY and CDR2 is FYNNEI in the germline V gene. Deletions cut 7 bases from V and 2 bases from J, with 11 bases between. CDR3 coding DNA: TGTGCCAGCAAGAGGATTGAGCAAGAGACCCAGTACTTC. The encoded protein is CASKRIEQETQYF. The full variable domain, completed using reference TRBV2 and TRBJ2-5, is EPEVTQTPSHQVTQMGQEVILRCVPISNHLYFYWYRQILGQKVEFLVSFYNNEISEKSEIFDDQFSVERPDGSNFTLKIRSTKLEDSAMYFCASKRIEQETQYFGPGTRLLVL.

The rearrangement uses TRBV30 and TRBJ1-4; D might be TRBD1 (6 bases). CDR3 length: 13 amino acids. The V gene's germline CDR1 is GTSNPN and CDR2 SVGIG (reference sequence). Trimming cost V 5 bases and J 7 bases, with 14 bases left between them. This CDR3 reads CAWSGQLTEKLFF. Here the CDR3 DNA reads TGTGCCTGGTCTGGACAGCTAACTGAAAAACTGTTTTTT.

The rearrangement links TRBV14 to TRBJ2-1; no reliable D call. Trimming took off 4 bases at V and 0 bases at J, with 13 bases between the two ends. Looked up from germline, CDR1 is SGHDN and CDR2 is FVKESK. CDR3 size: 16 residues. CDR3 loop: CASSPRAGSSYNEQFF. CDR3 DNA: TGTGCCAGCAGCCCCCGCGCAGGAAGCTCCTACAATGAGCAGTTCTTC.